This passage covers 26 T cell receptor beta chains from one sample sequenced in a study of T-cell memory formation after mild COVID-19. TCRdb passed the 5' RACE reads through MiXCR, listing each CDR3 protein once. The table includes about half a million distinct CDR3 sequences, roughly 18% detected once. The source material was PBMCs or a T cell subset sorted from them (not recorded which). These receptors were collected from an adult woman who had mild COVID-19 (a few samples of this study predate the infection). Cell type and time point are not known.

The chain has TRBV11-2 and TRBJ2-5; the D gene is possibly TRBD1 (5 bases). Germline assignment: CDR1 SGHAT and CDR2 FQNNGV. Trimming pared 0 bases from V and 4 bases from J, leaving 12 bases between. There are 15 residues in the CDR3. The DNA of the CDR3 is TGTGCCAGCAGCTTAGATCTCGTGCAGGGAGAGACCCAGTACTTC. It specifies CASSLDLVQGETQYF.

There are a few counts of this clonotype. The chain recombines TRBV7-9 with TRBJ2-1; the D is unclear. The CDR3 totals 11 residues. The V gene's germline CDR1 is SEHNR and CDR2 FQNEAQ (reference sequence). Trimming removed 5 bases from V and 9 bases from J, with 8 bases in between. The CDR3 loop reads CASSPVSEQFF. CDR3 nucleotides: TGTGCCAGCAGCCCCGTTTCTGAGCAGTTCTTC. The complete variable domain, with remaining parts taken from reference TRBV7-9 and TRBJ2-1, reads DTGVSQNPRHKITKRGQNVTFRCDPISEHNRLYWYRQTLGQGPEFLTYFQNEAQLEKSRLLSDRFSAERPKGSFSTLEIQRTEQGDSAMYLCASSPVSEQFFGPGTRLTVL.

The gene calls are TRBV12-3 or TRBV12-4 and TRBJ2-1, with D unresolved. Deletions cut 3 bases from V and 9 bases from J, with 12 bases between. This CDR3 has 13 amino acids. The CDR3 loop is CASSLTARAEQFF. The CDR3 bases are TGTGCCAGCAGTTTGACTGCACGGGCTGAGCAGTTCTTC.

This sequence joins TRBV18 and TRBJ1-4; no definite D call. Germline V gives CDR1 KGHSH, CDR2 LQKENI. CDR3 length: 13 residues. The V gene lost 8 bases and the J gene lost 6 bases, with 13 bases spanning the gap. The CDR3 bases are TGTGCCAGCACCCGCGCCATGGATGAAAAACTGTTTTTT. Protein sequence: CASTRAMDEKLFF.

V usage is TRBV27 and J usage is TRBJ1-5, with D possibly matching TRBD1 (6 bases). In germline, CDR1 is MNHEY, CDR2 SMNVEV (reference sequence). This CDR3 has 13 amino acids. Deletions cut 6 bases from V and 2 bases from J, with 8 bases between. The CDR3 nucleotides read TGTGCCAGCAGCAACAGGGGCAATCAGCCCCAGCATTTT. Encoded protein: CASSNRGNQPQHF.

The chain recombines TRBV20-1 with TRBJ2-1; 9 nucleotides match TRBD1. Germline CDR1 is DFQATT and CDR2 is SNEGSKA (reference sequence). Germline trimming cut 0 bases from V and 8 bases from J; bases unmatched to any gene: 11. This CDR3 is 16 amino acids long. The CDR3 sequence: CSARDGIRDRADEQFF. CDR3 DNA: TGCAGTGCTAGAGATGGGATTCGGGACAGGGCCGATGAGCAGTTCTTC.

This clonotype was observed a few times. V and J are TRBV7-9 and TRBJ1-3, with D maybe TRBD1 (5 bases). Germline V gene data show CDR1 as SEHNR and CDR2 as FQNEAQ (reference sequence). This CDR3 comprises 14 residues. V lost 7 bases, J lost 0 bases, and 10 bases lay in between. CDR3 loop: CASILQASGNTIYF. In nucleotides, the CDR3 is TGTGCCAGCATTCTACAGGCCTCTGGAAACACCATATATTTT.

CDR3 sequence (DNA): TGTGCCACCAGCAGAGATGGACAGGTTCGAGAAAAACTGTTTTTT. Translating it yields CATSRDGQVREKLFF. The chain combines TRBV15 with TRBJ1-4, with 7 bases lining up with TRBD1. This CDR3 has 15 amino acids. The V and J ends lost 0 bases and 8 bases, in that order; junction bases with no gene match: 6. Germline V lookup: CDR1 LNHNV, CDR2 YYDKDF (reference sequence).

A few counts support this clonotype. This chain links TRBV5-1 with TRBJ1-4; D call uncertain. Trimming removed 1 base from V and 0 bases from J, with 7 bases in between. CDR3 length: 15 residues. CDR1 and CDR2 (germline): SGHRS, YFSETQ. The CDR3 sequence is CASSLYSATNEKLFF. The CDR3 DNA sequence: TGCGCCAGCAGCTTGTACAGCGCAACTAATGAAAAACTGTTTTTT.

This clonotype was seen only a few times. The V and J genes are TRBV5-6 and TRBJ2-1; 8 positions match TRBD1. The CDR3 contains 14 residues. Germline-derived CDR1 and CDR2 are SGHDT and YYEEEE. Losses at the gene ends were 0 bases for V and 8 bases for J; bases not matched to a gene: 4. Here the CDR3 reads CASSLGQGNDEQFF. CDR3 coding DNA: TGTGCCAGCAGCTTGGGACAGGGGAATGATGAGCAGTTCTTC.

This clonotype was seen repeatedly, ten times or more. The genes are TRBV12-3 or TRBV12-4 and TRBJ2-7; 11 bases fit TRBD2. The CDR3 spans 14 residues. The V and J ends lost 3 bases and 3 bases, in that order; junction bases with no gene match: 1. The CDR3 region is CASSLLAGGYEQYF. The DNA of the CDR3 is TGTGCCAGCAGTTTGCTAGCGGGAGGCTACGAGCAGTACTTC.

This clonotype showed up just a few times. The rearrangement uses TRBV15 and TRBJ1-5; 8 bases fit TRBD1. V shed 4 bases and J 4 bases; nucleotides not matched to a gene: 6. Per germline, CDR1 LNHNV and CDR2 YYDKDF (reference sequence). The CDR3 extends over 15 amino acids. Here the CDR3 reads CATSTDREVNQPQHF. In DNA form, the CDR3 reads TGTGCCACCAGCACGGACAGGGAGGTTAATCAGCCCCAGCATTTT.

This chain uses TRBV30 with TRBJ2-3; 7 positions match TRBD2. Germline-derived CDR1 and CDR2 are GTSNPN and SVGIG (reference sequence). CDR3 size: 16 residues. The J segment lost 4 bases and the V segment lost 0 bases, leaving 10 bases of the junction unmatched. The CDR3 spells CAWSVPFGGSPDTQYF. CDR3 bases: TGTGCCTGGAGTGTACCCTTCGGCGGGAGCCCAGATACGCAGTATTTT.

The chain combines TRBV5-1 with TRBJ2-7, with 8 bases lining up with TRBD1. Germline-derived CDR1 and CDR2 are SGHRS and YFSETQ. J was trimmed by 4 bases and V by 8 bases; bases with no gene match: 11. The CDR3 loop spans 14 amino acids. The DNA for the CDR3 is TGCGCCAGGGGACAGGACAGTTCGGAGTACGAGCAGTACTTC. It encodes CARGQDSSEYEQYF.

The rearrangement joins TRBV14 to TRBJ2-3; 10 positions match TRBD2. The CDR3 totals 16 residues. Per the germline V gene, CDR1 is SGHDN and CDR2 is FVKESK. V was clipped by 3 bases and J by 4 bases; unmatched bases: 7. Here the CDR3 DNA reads TGTGCCAGCAGCCATCCTAGCGGGGGAGGGGCAGATACGCAGTATTTT. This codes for CASSHPSGGGADTQYF.

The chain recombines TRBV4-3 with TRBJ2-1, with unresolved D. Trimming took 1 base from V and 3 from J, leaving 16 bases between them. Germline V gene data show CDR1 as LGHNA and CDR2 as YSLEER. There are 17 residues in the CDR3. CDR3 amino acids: CASSQAVGARDYNEQFF. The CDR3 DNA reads TGCGCCAGCAGCCAAGCAGTCGGCGCAAGAGACTACAATGAGCAGTTCTTC.

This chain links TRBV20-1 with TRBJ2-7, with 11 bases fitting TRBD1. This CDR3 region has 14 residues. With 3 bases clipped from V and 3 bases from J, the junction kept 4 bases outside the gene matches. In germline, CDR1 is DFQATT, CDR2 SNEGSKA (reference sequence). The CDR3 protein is CSARRTGGGYEQYF. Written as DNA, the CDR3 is TGCAGTGCTAGGCGGACAGGGGGCGGCTACGAGCAGTACTTC.

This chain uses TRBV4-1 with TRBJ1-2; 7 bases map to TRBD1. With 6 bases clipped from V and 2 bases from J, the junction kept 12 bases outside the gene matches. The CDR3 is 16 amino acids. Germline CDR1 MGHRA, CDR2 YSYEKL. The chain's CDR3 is CASRPSGGTENYGYTF. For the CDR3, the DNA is TGCGCCAGCAGACCCTCTGGGGGGACAGAAAACTATGGCTACACCTTC.

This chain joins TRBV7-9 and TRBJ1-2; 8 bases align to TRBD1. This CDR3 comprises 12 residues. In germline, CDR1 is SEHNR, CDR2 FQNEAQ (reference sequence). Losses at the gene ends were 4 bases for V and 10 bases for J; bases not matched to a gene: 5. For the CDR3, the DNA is TGTGCCAGCAGCTCCCGGACAGGGATCTACACCTTC. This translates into CASSSRTGIYTF.

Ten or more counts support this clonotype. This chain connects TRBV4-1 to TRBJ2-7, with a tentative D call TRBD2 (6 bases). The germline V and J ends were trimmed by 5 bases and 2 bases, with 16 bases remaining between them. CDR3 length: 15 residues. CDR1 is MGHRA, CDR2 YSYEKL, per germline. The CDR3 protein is CASSYTFGGPYEQYF. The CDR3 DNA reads TGCGCCAGCAGCTATACCTTTGGAGGGCCCTACGAGCAGTACTTC.

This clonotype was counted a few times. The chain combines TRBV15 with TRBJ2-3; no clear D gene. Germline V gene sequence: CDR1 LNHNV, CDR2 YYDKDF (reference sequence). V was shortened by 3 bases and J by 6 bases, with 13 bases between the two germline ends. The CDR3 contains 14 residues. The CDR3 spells CATSRRLERDTQYF. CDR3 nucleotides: TGTGCCACCAGCAGGAGGCTAGAAAGGGATACGCAGTATTTT.

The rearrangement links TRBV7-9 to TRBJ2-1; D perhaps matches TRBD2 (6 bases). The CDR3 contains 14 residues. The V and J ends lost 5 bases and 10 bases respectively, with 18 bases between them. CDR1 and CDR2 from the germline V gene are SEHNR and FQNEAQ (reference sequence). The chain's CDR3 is CASSQTDSRGEQFF. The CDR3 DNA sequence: TGTGCCAGCAGCCAGACGGACTCCCGGGGGGAGCAGTTCTTC.

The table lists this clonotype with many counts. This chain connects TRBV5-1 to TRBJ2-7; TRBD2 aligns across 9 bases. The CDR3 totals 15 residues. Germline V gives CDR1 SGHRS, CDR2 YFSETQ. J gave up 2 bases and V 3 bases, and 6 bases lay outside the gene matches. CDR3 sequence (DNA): TGCGCCAGCAGCTCAGGACTAGCGAACGCCTACGAGCAGTACTTC. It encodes CASSSGLANAYEQYF.

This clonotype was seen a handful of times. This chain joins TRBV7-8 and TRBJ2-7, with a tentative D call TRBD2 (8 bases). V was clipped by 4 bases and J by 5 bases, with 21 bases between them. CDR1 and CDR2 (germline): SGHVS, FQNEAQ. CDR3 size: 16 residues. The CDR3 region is CASSSRGTAGADEQYF. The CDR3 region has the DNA TGTGCCAGCAGCTCCAGGGGGACAGCGGGGGCGGACGAGCAGTACTTC.

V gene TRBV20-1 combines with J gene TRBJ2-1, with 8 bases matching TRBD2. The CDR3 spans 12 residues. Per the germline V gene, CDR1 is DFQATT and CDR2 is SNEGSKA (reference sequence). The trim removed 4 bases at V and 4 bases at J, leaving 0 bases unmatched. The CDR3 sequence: CSATSGYNEQFF. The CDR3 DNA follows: TGCAGTGCTACTAGCGGGTACAATGAGCAGTTCTTC.

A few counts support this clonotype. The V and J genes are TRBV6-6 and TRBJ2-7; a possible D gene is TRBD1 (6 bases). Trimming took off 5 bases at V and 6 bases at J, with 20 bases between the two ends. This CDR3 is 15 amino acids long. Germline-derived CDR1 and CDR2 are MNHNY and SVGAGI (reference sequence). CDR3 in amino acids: CASSHPQGGAGEQYF. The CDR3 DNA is TGTGCCAGCAGTCATCCTCAAGGGGGTGCCGGCGAGCAGTACTTC.